This T cell receptor beta chain was captured in a study of cytomegalovirus exposure and HLA in healthy donors. The J segment lost 4 bases and the V segment lost 5 bases, leaving 11 bases of the junction unmatched. Germline CDR1 and CDR2: SGHTA and FQGTGA. CDR3 length: 15 amino acids. The PCR ran on 60 Vbeta and 13 Jbeta primers. Profiling relied on immunoSEQ multiplex PCR, and the TCRdb table lists in-frame clones only, not all of them. Among approximately 160,000 clones listed, about four fifths were seen once. In the case of this clone: Its target is unknown.

Findings and caveats of the study: Usually a TCR sequence was rare, but some public TCRs were found in many donors. A few chains linked to CMV were shown in vitro to be specific for CMV antigens.

The receptor's source is a man aged 30 to 45 in good health and CMV-seropositive. Sequencing input: PBMCs. The chain couples TRBV7-3 to TRBJ2-7, with 7 bases identical to TRBD1. CDR3 DNA: TGTGCCAGCAGCCCAAGGACAGGTAGAGCGTACGAGCAGTACTTC. Its translation is CASSPRTGRAYEQYF. The whole variable domain, remainder taken from reference TRBV7-3 and TRBJ2-7, is GAGVSQTPSNKVTEKGKYVELRCDPISGHTALYWYRQSLGQGPEFLIYFQGTGAADDSGLPNDRFFAVRPEGSVSTLKIQRTERGDSAVYLCASSPRTGRAYEQYFGPGTRLTVT.